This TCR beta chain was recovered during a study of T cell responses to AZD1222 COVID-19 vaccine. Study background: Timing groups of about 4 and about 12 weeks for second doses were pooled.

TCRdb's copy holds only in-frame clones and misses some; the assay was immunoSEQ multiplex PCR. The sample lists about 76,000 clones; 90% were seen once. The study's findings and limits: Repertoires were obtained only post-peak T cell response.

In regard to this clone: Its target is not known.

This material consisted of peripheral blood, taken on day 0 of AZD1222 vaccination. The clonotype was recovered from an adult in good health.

The CDR3 nucleotides are TGTGCCAGCAGCTTATCGCACAATGAGCAGTTCTTC. This translates into CASSLSHNEQFF. The rearrangement links TRBV11-3 to TRBJ2-1; the D is unclear. Germline CDR1 and CDR2: SGHNT and YENEEA. V was shortened by 2 bases and J by 5 bases, with 4 bases between the two germline ends. This CDR3 region has 12 residues.